These 14 T cell receptor beta chains originate from one sample sequenced in a study of OX40 agonist ivuxolimab in advanced cancers. The protocol was immunoSEQ multiplex PCR, while the TCRdb copy is restricted to in-frame clones and leaves out a portion. The sample shows approximately 65,000 clones, roughly four fifths of them seen only once. The input for sequencing was CD4+ or CD8+ T cells sorted from blood, taken in a trial of the OX40 agonist ivuxolimab. The receptor source for this set is an adult with an advanced solid tumor such as melanoma, head and neck, liver or kidney cancer.

The chain is built from TRBV5-4 and TRBJ2-6, with D tentatively TRBD2 (6 bases). The germline CDR1 and CDR2 sequences are SGHNT and YYREEE (reference sequence). This CDR3 has 17 residues. Trimming left V 2 bases short and J 2 bases short, with 14 bases between. CDR3 nucleotides: TGTGCCAGCAGCTTCGGGGGAAGGTCCGCTGGGGCCAACGTCCTGACTTTC. The encoded protein is CASSFGGRSAGANVLTF.

This chain's CDR3 is CASRLGLGTDTQYF. The CDR3 DNA reads TGTGCCAGCAGGCTGGGACTGGGAACAGATACGCAGTATTTT. The V and J genes are TRBV7-2 and TRBJ2-3, with D possibly TRBD2 on 6 matching bases. Germline values: CDR1 SGHTA, CDR2 FQGNSA. V shed 6 bases and J shed 3 bases, with 13 bases lying between them. The CDR3 runs 14 residues.

In this sample, this clone turned up once. J is TRBJ2-7 and V is TRBV7-2; 13 bases match TRBD2. The CDR3 has 15 amino acids. The junction had 7 bases not matched to a gene; V was cut back by 4 bases and J by 7 bases. The germline V gene has CDR1 SGHTA and CDR2 FQGNSA. Here the CDR3 DNA reads TGTGCCAGCAGCTCGGGACTAGCGGGGATGAGTGAGCAGTACGTC. Its protein is CASSSGLAGMSEQYV.

The J gene is TRBJ2-5, the V gene TRBV5-1, with 12 bases identical to TRBD2. The CDR3 length is 16 residues. V trimming: 0 bases; J trimming: 4 bases; junction bases outside the gene matches: 4. Germline CDR1 reads SGHRS; CDR2 reads YFSETQ. CDR3 DNA sequence: TGCGCCAGCAGCTTGGAGGCTAGCGGGGGGGCAGAGACCCAGTACTTC. It yields the protein CASSLEASGGAETQYF.

The J gene is TRBJ2-7, the V gene TRBV7-2; possible D gene TRBD1, 6 bases. V was shortened by 5 bases and J by 2 bases, with 10 bases between the two germline ends. The CDR3 runs 13 residues. CDR1 is SGHTA and CDR2 is FQGNSA in the germline V gene. The DNA for the CDR3 is TGTGCCAGCAGCCAGACAGGCACCTACGAGCAGTACTTC. Protein: CASSQTGTYEQYF.

This chain joins TRBV29-1 and TRBJ2-1, with 9 nucleotides matching TRBD1. The trim removed 7 bases at V and 4 bases at J, leaving 2 bases unmatched. Germline V gene data show CDR1 as SQVTM and CDR2 as ANQGSEA. The CDR3 loop spans 12 amino acids. CDR3 in DNA: TGCAGCGCCGGGACAGGGTACAATGAGCAGTTCTTC. It is translated as CSAGTGYNEQFF.

The CDR3 reads CASSAGTRTEAFF. In DNA, the CDR3 is TGTGCCAGCAGCGCCGGGACCAGGACTGAAGCTTTCTTT. The chain is built from TRBV2 and TRBJ1-1, with a tentative D call TRBD1 (5 bases). Trimming left V 6 bases short and J 5 bases short, with 13 bases between. The CDR3 has 13 amino acids. Germline V gene data show CDR1 as SNHLY and CDR2 as FYNNEI.

The chain couples TRBV4-3 to TRBJ1-5, with D tentatively TRBD1 (6 bases). Germline V lookup: CDR1 LGHNA, CDR2 YSLEER. This CDR3 has 15 residues. Trimming removed 1 base from V and 6 bases from J, with 13 bases in between. The CDR3 sequence is CASSQGSGGGQPQHF. As DNA, the CDR3 is TGCGCCAGCAGCCAAGGGTCCGGAGGGGGTCAGCCCCAGCATTTT.

This clone was picked up a small number of times. The chain couples TRBV30 to TRBJ1-2; no reliable D call. CDR3 size: 13 residues. V lost 3 bases, J lost 6 bases, and 14 bases lay in between. In germline, CDR1 is GTSNPN, CDR2 SVGIG (reference sequence). The CDR3 nucleotides are TGTGCCTGGAGGGCGAGGAGCTGGGATGGCTACACCTTC. It codes for CAWRARSWDGYTF.

Written as DNA, the CDR3 is TGTGCCAGCAGCTTACTGGAGGAGACCCAGTACTTC. It translates to CASSLLEETQYF. V and J are TRBV7-9 and TRBJ2-5; D unclear. Germline CDR1 and CDR2: SEHNR and FQNEAQ (reference sequence). V was cut by 2 bases and J by 5 bases, with 6 bases left in between. This CDR3 has 12 residues.

The rearrangement uses TRBV19 and TRBJ1-1; D is unresolved. This CDR3 spans 13 amino acids. The V gene's germline CDR1 is LNHDA and CDR2 SQIVND (reference sequence). V lost 7 bases and J lost 3, with 12 bases in between. CDR3 nucleotides: TGTGCCAGTACGGAGCTCCTGGACACTGAAGCTTTCTTT. Translated: CASTELLDTEAFF.

V is TRBV4-3 and J is TRBJ2-5; TRBD1 might be the D (6 bases). This CDR3 region has 15 residues. V was shortened by 0 bases and J by 0 bases, with 8 bases between the two germline ends. Per germline, CDR1 LGHNA and CDR2 YSLEER. The CDR3: CASSQERGYQETQYF. In DNA, the CDR3 is TGCGCCAGCAGCCAAGAGAGGGGGTACCAAGAGACCCAGTACTTC.

The chain recombines TRBV7-8 with TRBJ2-5; TRBD2 might be the D (6 bases). V lost 3 bases and J 6 bases, leaving 8 bases between the germline ends. This CDR3 has 12 amino acids. The V gene's germline CDR1 is SGHVS and CDR2 FQNEAQ. CDR3 bases: TGTGCCAGCAGCTTCGCGGGGCAGACCCAGTACTTC. Its protein is CASSFAGQTQYF.

A remark on this clone: Mismatch with germline at one junction end may stem from a read error. The chain has TRBV28 and TRBJ2-3; a weak D match, TRBD1 (6 bases). Germline V lookup: CDR1 MDHEN, CDR2 SYDVKM. The CDR3 length is 11 residues. Here the CDR3 reads CASSTGTKAHF. The CDR3 region has the DNA TGTGCCAGCAGTACCGGGACAAAGGCCCATTTT.